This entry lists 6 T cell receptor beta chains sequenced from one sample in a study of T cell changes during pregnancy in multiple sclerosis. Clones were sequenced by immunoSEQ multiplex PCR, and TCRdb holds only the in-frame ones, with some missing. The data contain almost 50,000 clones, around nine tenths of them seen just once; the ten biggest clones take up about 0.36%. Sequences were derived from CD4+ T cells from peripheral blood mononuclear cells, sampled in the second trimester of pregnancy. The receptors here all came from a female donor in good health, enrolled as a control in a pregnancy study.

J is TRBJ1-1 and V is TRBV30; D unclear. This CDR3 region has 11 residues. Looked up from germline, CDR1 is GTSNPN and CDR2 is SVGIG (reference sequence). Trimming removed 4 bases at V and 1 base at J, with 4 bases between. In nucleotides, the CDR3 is TGTGCCTGGAATCAGAACACTGAAGCTTTCTTT. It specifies CAWNQNTEAFF. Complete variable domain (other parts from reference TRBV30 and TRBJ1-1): SQTIHQWPATLVQPVGSPLSLECTVEGTSNPNLYWYRQAAGRGLQLLFYSVGIGQISSEVPQNLSASRPQDRQFILSSKKLLLSDSGFYLCAWNQNTEAFFGQGTRLTVV.

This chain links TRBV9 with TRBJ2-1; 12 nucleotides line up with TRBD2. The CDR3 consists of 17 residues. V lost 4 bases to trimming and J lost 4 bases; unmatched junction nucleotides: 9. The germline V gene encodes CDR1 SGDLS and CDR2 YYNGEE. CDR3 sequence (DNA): TGTGCCAGCAGCATCAGGACTAGCGGGGAGCCATACAATGAGCAGTTCTTC. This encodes CASSIRTSGEPYNEQFF.

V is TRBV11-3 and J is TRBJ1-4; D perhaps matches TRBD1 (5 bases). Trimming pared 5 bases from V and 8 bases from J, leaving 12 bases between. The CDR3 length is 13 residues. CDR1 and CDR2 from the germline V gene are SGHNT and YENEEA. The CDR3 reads CASSPGQREKLFF. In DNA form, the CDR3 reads TGTGCCAGCAGCCCAGGGCAACGGGAAAAACTGTTTTTT.

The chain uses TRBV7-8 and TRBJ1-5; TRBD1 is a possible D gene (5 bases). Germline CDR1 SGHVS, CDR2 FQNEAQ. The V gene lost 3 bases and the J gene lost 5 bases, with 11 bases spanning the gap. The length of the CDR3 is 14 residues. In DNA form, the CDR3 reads TGTGCCAGCAGCTTCGCAGGGTCGTATCAGCCCCAGCATTTT. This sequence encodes CASSFAGSYQPQHF.

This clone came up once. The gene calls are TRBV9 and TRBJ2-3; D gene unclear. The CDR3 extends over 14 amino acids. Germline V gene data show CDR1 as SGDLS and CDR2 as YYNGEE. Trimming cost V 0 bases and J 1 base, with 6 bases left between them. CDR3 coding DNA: TGTGCCAGCAGCGTAGATCCTCGCACAGATACGCAGTATTTT. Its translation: CASSVDPRTDTQYF.

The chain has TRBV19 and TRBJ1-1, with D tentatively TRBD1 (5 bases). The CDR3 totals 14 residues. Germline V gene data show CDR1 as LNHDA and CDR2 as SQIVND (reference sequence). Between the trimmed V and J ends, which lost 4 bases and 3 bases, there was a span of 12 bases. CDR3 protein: CASSRPGLDTEAFF. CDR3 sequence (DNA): TGTGCCAGTAGTAGACCAGGGCTGGACACTGAAGCTTTCTTT.